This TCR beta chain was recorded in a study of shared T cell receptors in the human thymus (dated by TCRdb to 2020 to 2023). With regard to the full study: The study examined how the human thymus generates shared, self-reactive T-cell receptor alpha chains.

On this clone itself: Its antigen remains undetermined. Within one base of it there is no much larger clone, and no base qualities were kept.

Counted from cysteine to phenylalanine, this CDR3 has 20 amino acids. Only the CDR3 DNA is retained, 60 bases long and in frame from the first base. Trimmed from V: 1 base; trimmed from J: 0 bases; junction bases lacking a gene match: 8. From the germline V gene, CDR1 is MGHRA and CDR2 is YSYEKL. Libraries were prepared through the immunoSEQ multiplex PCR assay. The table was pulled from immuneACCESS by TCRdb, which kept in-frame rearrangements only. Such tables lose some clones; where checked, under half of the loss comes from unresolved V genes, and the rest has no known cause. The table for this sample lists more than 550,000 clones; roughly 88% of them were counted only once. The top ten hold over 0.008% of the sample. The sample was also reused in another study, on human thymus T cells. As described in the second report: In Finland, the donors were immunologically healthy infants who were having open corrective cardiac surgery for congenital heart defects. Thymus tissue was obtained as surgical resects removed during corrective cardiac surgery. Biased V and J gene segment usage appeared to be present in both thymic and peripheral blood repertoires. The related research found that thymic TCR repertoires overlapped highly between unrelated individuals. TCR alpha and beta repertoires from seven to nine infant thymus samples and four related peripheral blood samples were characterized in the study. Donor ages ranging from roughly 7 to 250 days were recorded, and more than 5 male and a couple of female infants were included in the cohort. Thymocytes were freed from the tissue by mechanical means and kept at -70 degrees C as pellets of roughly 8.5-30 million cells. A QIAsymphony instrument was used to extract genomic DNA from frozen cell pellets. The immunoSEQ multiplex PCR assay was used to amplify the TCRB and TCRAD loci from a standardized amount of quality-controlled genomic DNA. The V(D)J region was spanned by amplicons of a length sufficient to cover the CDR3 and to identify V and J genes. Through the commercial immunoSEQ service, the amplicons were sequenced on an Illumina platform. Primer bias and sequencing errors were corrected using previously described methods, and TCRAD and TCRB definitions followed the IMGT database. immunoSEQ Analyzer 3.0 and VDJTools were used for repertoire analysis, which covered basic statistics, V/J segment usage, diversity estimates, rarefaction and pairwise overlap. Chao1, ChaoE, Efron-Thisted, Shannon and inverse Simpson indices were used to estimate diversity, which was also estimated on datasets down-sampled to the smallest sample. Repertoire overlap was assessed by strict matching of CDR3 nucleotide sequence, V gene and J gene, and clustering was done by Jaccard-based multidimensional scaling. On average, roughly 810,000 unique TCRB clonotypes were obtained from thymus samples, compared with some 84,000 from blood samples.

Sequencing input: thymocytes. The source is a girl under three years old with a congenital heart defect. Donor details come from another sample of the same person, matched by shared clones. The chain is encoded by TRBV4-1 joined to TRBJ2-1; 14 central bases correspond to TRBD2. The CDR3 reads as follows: CASSQGPGLAGVSSYNEQFF. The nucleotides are TGCGCCAGCAGCCAAGGCCCGGGACTAGCGGGGGTAAGCTCCTACAATGAGCAGTTCTTC.